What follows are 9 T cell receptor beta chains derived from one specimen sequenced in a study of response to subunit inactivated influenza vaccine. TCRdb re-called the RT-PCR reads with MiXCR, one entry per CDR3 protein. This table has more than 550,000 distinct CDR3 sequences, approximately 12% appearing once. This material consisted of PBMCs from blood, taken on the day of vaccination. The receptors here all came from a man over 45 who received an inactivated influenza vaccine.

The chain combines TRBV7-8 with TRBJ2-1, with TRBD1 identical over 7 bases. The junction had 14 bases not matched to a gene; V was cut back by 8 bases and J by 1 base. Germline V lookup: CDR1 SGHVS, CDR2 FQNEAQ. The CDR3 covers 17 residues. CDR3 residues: CASLRWVQGVSYNEQFF. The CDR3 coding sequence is TGTGCCAGCTTGCGGTGGGTCCAGGGGGTGTCCTACAATGAGCAGTTCTTC.

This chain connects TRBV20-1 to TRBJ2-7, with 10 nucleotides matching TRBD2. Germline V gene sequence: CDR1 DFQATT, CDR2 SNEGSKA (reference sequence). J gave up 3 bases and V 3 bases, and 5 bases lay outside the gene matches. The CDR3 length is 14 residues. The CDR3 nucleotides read TGCAGTGCTAGCCCGACTAGCGGGTACTACGAGCAGTACTTC. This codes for CSASPTSGYYEQYF.

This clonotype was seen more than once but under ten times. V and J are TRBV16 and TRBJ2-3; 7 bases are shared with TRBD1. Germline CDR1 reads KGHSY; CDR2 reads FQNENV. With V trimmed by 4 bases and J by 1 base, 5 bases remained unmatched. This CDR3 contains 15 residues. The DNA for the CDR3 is TGTGCCAGCAGCCTAACGACAGGGCGCACAGATACGCAGTATTTT. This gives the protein CASSLTTGRTDTQYF.

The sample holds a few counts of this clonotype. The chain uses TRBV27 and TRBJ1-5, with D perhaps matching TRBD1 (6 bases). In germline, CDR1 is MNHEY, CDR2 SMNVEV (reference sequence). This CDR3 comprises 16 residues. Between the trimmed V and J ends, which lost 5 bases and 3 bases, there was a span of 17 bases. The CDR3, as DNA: TGTGCCAGCAGTCCCCGACAGTTGGGGGCCAATCAGCCCCAGCATTTT. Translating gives CASSPRQLGANQPQHF.

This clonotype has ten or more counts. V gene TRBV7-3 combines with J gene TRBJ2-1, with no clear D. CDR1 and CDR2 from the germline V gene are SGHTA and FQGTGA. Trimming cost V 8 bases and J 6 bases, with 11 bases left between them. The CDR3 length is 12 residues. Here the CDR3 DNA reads TGTGCCAGCGGCTCACTCCCCAATGAGCAGTTCTTC. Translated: CASGSLPNEQFF.

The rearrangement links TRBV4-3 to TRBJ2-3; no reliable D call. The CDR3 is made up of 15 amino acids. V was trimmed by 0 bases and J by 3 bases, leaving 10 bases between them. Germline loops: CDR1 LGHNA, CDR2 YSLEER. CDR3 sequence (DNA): TGCGCCAGCAGCCAAGAGGACGCTGTAACAGATACGCAGTATTTT. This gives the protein CASSQEDAVTDTQYF.

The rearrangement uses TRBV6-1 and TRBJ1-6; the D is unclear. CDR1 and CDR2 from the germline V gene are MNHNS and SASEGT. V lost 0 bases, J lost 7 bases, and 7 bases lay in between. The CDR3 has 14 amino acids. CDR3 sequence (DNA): TGTGCCAGCAGTGAAGCTTCTAGGAATTCACCCCTCCACTTT. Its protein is CASSEASRNSPLHF.

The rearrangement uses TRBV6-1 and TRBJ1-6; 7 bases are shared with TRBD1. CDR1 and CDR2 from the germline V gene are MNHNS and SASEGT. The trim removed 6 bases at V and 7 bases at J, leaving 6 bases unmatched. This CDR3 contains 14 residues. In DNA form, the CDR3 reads TGTGCCAGCAGGGGCGAGACAGGGAATTCACCCCTCCACTTT. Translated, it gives CASRGETGNSPLHF.

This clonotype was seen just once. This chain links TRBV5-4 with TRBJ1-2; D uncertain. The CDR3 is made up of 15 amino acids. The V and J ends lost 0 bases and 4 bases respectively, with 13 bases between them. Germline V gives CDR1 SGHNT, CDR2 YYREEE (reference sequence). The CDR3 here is CASSLEGVVLYGYTF. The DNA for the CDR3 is TGTGCCAGCAGCTTGGAGGGAGTGGTCCTCTATGGCTACACCTTC.